This TCR beta chain stems from a study of shared clonotypes between healthy human individuals. Assay used: immunoSEQ multiplex PCR; TCRdb lists only in-frame clones, some missing. Of about 1.5 million clones in the sample, 98% were seen once. J was trimmed by 15 bases and V by 7 bases; bases with no gene match: 15. Per germline, CDR1 MNHEY and CDR2 SMNVEV (reference sequence). The CDR3 loop spans 13 amino acids. The sequence came from a man under 40 in good health. V gene TRBV27 combines with J gene TRBJ2-1; the match to TRBD2 covers 7 bases. The material sequenced was naive CD4+ T cells sorted from blood. Subset denoted: CD45RA+ positively selected. The CDR3 region is CASTLVGREALFF. CDR3 coding DNA: TGTGCCAGCACCTTAGTAGGTCGGGAGGCTTTGTTCTTC.